This T cell receptor (beta chain) derives from a study of T-cell reconstitution after alpha-beta-depleted transplantation in children. The CDR3 loop spans 16 amino acids. Trimming pared 5 bases from V and 0 bases from J, leaving 17 bases between. Germline V gene lookup returns CDR1 SGHVS and CDR2 FQNEAQ. Findings of the study overall: Fresh T-cell production supplied most of the T-cell counts and diversity seen one year after transplant. Recipient T cells and thymic progenitors that survived were the source of the high TCRbeta diversity seen at day 60 in some patients. In patients about two months after transplant, alpha-beta T cells reportedly arose from several hundred expanded graft clones.

There are many counts of this clonotype. The antigen is undetermined. Unique molecular identifiers were incorporated when the TCRbeta library was constructed. TCRdb analysed the PCR reads with MiXCR anew, one entry per CDR3 protein. The repertoire holds 200,000 to 250,000 distinct CDR3 sequences, approximately 6.3% seen once, with less than 7% in the top ten. The chain combines TRBV7-8 with TRBJ2-7, with D perhaps TRBD1 (5 bases). Source: PBMCs, taken before TCRalphabeta/CD19-depleted stem cell transplant. The clonotype was recovered from a boy between 2 and 10 years old with acute lymphoblastic leukemia, due to receive a stem cell transplant. The CDR3 sequence: CASSAGWGKSSYEQYF. The CDR3 DNA reads TGTGCCAGCAGCGCAGGCTGGGGCAAGAGCTCCTACGAGCAGTACTTC.